What follows are 10 T cell receptor beta chains derived from one specimen sequenced in a study of cytomegalovirus exposure and HLA in healthy donors. Amplification used 60 Vbeta primers and 13 Jbeta primers. Data came from immunoSEQ multiplex PCR; TCRdb stores just in-frame clones and leaves some out. The table lists around 120,000 clones, about two thirds of them singletons. Sequenced input: PBMCs. The receptor set was obtained from a woman in her fifties or sixties in good health and CMV-seropositive.

The chain carries TRBV19 and TRBJ2-5; D is ambiguous. The J call could be wrong; TRBJ2-7 is a better fit for the DNA end. The CDR3 totals 14 residues. Germline lookup yields CDR1 LNHDA and CDR2 SQIVND (reference sequence). The CDR3 sequence: CASSIPGITYEQYF. The CDR3 bases are TGTGCCAGTAGTATCCCAGGTATTACCTACGAGCAGTACTTC.

This clone was seen more than once but under ten times. The genes are TRBV14 and TRBJ1-1; D perhaps matches TRBD1 (6 bases). Trimming shortened V by 4 bases and J by 5 bases, and 14 bases separated the two germline ends. Per the germline V gene, CDR1 is SGHDN and CDR2 is FVKESK. The CDR3 totals 14 residues. CDR3 sequence (DNA): TGTGCCAGCAGCCCAAGATTGGGGGCAACTGAAGCTTTCTTT. It translates to CASSPRLGATEAFF.

This clone was seen a handful of times. V is TRBV19 and J is TRBJ2-7; 7 bases line up with TRBD2. Germline CDR1 reads LNHDA; CDR2 reads SQIVND (reference sequence). V trimming: 7 bases; J trimming: 2 bases; junction bases outside the gene matches: 14. The CDR3 contains 16 residues. The CDR3 protein is CASTPQRGGEAYEQYF. CDR3 bases: TGTGCCAGTACCCCTCAGCGGGGTGGGGAAGCCTACGAGCAGTACTTC.

This clone was counted between two and nine times. The J gene is TRBJ1-5, the V gene TRBV9; tentative D call: TRBD1 (5 bases). CDR3 length: 14 residues. V lost 6 bases and J 5 bases, leaving 15 bases between the germline ends. The germline CDR1 and CDR2 sequences are SGDLS and YYNGEE. In nucleotides, the CDR3 is TGTGCCAGCAATATCGGGGGTGACGATCAGCCCCAGCATTTT. Its protein is CASNIGGDDQPQHF.

This clone occurred a few times. The chain uses TRBV5-4 and TRBJ1-2; D is ambiguous. CDR1 is SGHNT and CDR2 is YYREEE in the germline V gene (reference sequence). V lost 0 bases to trimming and J lost 0 bases, with 12 bases between them. The CDR3 runs to 16 residues. In DNA form, the CDR3 reads TGTGCCAGCAGCTTGGGCCAAACTTTAGCTAACTATGGCTACACCTTC. Translation gives CASSLGQTLANYGYTF.

V is TRBV6-4 and J is TRBJ1-2; 8 bases are shared with TRBD1. The CDR3 totals 13 residues. Germline loops: CDR1 MRHNA, CDR2 SNTAGT. V was clipped by 5 bases and J by 3 bases; unmatched bases: 2. The CDR3 reads CASSQGADYGYTF. The CDR3 DNA reads as TGTGCCAGCAGTCAGGGGGCCGACTATGGCTACACCTTC.

The rearrangement uses TRBV18 and TRBJ2-2; 10 bases line up with TRBD1. Germline CDR1 reads KGHSH; CDR2 reads LQKENI. This CDR3 contains 16 residues. V shed 0 bases and J 6 bases; nucleotides not matched to a gene: 4. CDR3 sequence reads: CASSPPGQGPAGELFF. Here the CDR3 DNA reads TGTGCCAGCTCACCACCGGGACAGGGGCCCGCCGGGGAGCTGTTTTTT.

This clone was observed a single time. The chain uses TRBV11-2 and TRBJ2-7, with 7 bases aligning to TRBD2. CDR1 is SGHAT, CDR2 FQNNGV, per germline. This CDR3 spans 15 amino acids. V dropped 4 bases and J dropped 1; count of bases not matched to a gene: 7. CDR3 sequence: CASSSNYGGSYEQYF. For the CDR3, the DNA is TGTGCCAGCAGCTCCAACTACGGGGGGTCCTACGAGCAGTACTTC.

The chain combines TRBV9 with TRBJ1-6; D is unclear. Germline loops: CDR1 SGDLS, CDR2 YYNGEE. The CDR3 covers 16 residues. The V gene lost 0 bases and the J gene lost 3 bases, with 10 bases spanning the gap. The CDR3 DNA is TGTGCCAGCAGCGTAGGGGCAACACGCTATAATTCACCCCTCCACTTT. Translating it yields CASSVGATRYNSPLHF. Using reference TRBV9 and TRBJ1-6 for the parts outside the CDR3, the full variable domain is DSGVTQTPKHLITATGQRVTLRCSPRSGDLSVYWYQQSLDQGLQFLIQYYNGEERAKGNILERFSAQQFPDLHSELNLSSLELGDSALYFCASSVGATRYNSPLHFGNGTRLTVT.

This clone was counted once. The chain joins TRBV19 to TRBJ1-5; TRBD1 matches 7 bases. The V segment lost 7 bases and the J segment 0 bases; nucleotides outside the gene matches: 6. In germline, CDR1 is LNHDA, CDR2 SQIVND (reference sequence). CDR3 length equals 15 residues. The CDR3 DNA reads as TGTGCCAGTACCCCGACAGGGATTAGCAATCAGCCCCAGCATTTT. This sequence encodes CASTPTGISNQPQHF.